The 30 T cell receptor beta chains below come from one sample, sequenced in a study of cytomegalovirus exposure and HLA in healthy donors. This PCR relied on a set of 60 Vbeta primers and 13 Jbeta primers. Sequencing used immunoSEQ multiplex PCR; TCRdb keeps in-frame clones, though not all of them. The sample yields more than 80,000 clones, 65% to 90% seen once. The sequenced sample consisted of PBMCs. The receptors originated from a man aged 50-59 years in good health and CMV-seronegative.

This chain links TRBV5-1 with TRBJ2-7; 7 nucleotides line up with TRBD1. The V segment lost 4 bases and the J segment 2 bases; nucleotides outside the gene matches: 6. This CDR3 contains 14 residues. Germline V gives CDR1 SGHRS, CDR2 YFSETQ. The CDR3 bases are TGCGCCAGCAGCCCCCAGGGGGTCCCCTACGAGCAGTACTTC. Its protein is CASSPQGVPYEQYF.

The chain is built from TRBV5-1 and TRBJ1-3; D may be TRBD1 (5 bases). The CDR3 contains 15 residues. In germline, CDR1 is SGHRS, CDR2 YFSETQ. The V and J ends lost 5 bases and 1 base respectively, with 13 bases between them. CDR3 region: CASRREGTSGNTIYF. The CDR3, as DNA: TGCGCCAGCAGGAGGGAAGGGACTTCTGGAAACACCATATATTTT.

V gene TRBV19 combines with J gene TRBJ2-3; 8 bases align to TRBD2. Trimming took 2 bases from V and 1 from J; bases not matched to a gene: 5. The CDR3 runs 16 residues. Per the germline V gene, CDR1 is LNHDA and CDR2 is SQIVND (reference sequence). CDR3 nucleotides: TGTGCCAGTAGTATATCCGGGGGGGCCGGCACAGATACGCAGTATTTT. Encoded protein: CASSISGGAGTDTQYF.

This clone was recorded a few times. Sequence at one end of the junction differs from germline and may be a read error. The chain is built from TRBV13 and TRBJ2-3; maybe TRBD1 (5 bases). The CDR3 sequence is 15 residues long. Germline V CDR1 and CDR2: PRHDT, FYEKMQ (reference sequence). CDR3 in amino acids: CASSAVRDSTGTQYF. The DNA for the CDR3 is TGTGCCAGCAGCGCTGTGAGAGACAGCACAGGTACGCAGTATTTT. Based on the CDR3 plus reference TRBV13 and TRBJ2-3, the full variable domain is AAGVIQSPRHLIKEKRETATLKCYPIPRHDTVYWYQQGPGQDPQFLISFYEKMQSDKGSIPDRFSAQQFSDYHSELNMSSLELGDSALYFCASSAVRDSTGTQYFGPGTRLTVL.

The chain links TRBV2 to TRBJ2-1; 16 bases are a match to TRBD2. This CDR3 comprises 14 residues. CDR1 is SNHLY and CDR2 is FYNNEI in the germline V gene. V dropped 6 bases and J dropped 12; count of bases not matched to a gene: 5. The DNA of the CDR3 is TGTGCCAGCAGGGGACTAGCGGGGGGGCCATGGCAGTTCTTC. Encoded protein: CASRGLAGGPWQFF. Variable domain in full (rest from reference TRBV2 and TRBJ2-1): EPEVTQTPSHQVTQMGQEVILRCVPISNHLYFYWYRQILGQKVEFLVSFYNNEISEKSEIFDDQFSVERPDGSNFTLKIRSTKLEDSAMYFCASRGLAGGPWQFFGPGTRLTVL.

V usage is TRBV28 and J usage is TRBJ1-3; D perhaps matches TRBD1 (5 bases). V was clipped by 0 bases and J by 1 base, with 10 bases between them. Germline CDR1 MDHEN, CDR2 SYDVKM. The CDR3 sequence is 16 residues long. In DNA, the CDR3 is TGTGCCAGCAGTTTATGGGACATGCTTTCTGGAAACACCATATATTTT. Protein sequence: CASSLWDMLSGNTIYF.

The chain combines TRBV5-6 with TRBJ1-3; no clear D gene. Germline assignment: CDR1 SGHDT and CDR2 YYEEEE. V was shortened by 0 bases and J by 4 bases, with 8 bases between the two germline ends. The CDR3 consists of 14 residues. The CDR3 DNA is TGTGCCAGCAGCTTGGATGTCGGGGGAAACACCATATATTTT. This gives the protein CASSLDVGGNTIYF.

The gene calls are TRBV7-2 and TRBJ2-3; D may be TRBD1 (5 bases). From germline, CDR1 is SGHTA and CDR2 FQGNSA. The CDR3 totals 16 residues. The germline V and J ends were trimmed by 5 bases and 4 bases, with 19 bases remaining between them. The CDR3 region has the DNA TGTGCCAGCAGCGGCCGAAGGGGTTTGGACCCAGATACGCAGTATTTT. Translating it yields CASSGRRGLDPDTQYF.

The rearrangement joins TRBV5-8 to TRBJ1-6; 7 bases match TRBD1. Germline V lookup: CDR1 SGHTS, CDR2 YDEGEE. Trimming at V came to 4 bases and at J to 3 bases, leaving 10 bases not matched to a gene. CDR3 length: 17 amino acids. The CDR3 loop reads CASSPDATGDYNSPLHF. In DNA form, the CDR3 reads TGTGCCAGCAGCCCTGACGCTACAGGGGACTATAATTCACCCCTCCACTTT. Variable domain in full (rest from reference TRBV5-8 and TRBJ1-6): EAGVTQSPTHLIKTRGQQATLRCSPISGHTSVYWYQQALGLGLQFLLWYDEGEERNRGNFPPRFSGRQFPNYSSELNVNALELEDSALYLCASSPDATGDYNSPLHFGNGTRLTVT.

This chain connects TRBV9 to TRBJ1-3; D gene uncertain. The length of the CDR3 is 13 residues. V was trimmed by 5 bases and J by 2 bases, leaving 8 bases between them. CDR1 and CDR2 from the germline V gene are SGDLS and YYNGEE. This CDR3 is CASRRGTGNTIYF. CDR3 bases: TGTGCCAGCAGGAGAGGGACTGGAAACACCATATATTTT. Drawing the rest from reference TRBV9 and TRBJ1-3, the complete variable domain is DSGVTQTPKHLITATGQRVTLRCSPRSGDLSVYWYQQSLDQGLQFLIQYYNGEERAKGNILERFSAQQFPDLHSELNLSSLELGDSALYFCASRRGTGNTIYFGEGSWLTVV.

The chain uses TRBV28 and TRBJ2-1, with TRBD1 as a possible D gene (7 bases). The V end lost 6 bases, the J end lost 0 bases, and 21 bases lay between the germline ends. Looked up from germline, CDR1 is MDHEN and CDR2 is SYDVKM. The CDR3 has 18 amino acids. CDR3 region: CASRGDAGQFSSYNEQFF. The CDR3 DNA reads TGTGCCAGCAGGGGAGATGCGGGACAGTTTAGCTCCTACAATGAGCAGTTCTTC.

CDR3 nucleotides: TGCGCCAGCAGCTTGGAGTCCCAGGAGACCCAGTACTTC. Protein sequence: CASSLESQETQYF. This chain uses TRBV5-1 with TRBJ2-5; D is ambiguous. The germline V and J ends were trimmed by 0 bases and 5 bases, with 8 bases remaining between them. CDR3 length: 13 amino acids. Germline values: CDR1 SGHRS, CDR2 YFSETQ.

The chain has TRBV2 and TRBJ1-2, with 10 nucleotides matching TRBD1. V trimming: 1 base; J trimming: 6 bases; junction bases outside the gene matches: 5. Germline V gene data show CDR1 as SNHLY and CDR2 as FYNNEI. The CDR3 runs 15 residues. This chain's CDR3 is CASSEEGQGFDGYTF. CDR3 in DNA: TGTGCCAGCAGTGAAGAGGGACAGGGGTTCGATGGCTACACCTTC.

The CDR3 region is CASSLVTGETQYF. The DNA of the CDR3 is TGTGCCAGCAGCTTAGTGACGGGGGAGACCCAGTACTTC. The chain couples TRBV7-9 to TRBJ2-5; tentative D call: TRBD2 (5 bases). Germline assignment: CDR1 SEHNR and CDR2 FQNEAQ (reference sequence). Trimming took off 1 base at V and 5 bases at J, with 8 bases between the two ends. The length of the CDR3 is 13 residues. Based on the CDR3 plus reference TRBV7-9 and TRBJ2-5, the full variable domain is DTGVSQNPRHKITKRGQNVTFRCDPISEHNRLYWYRQTLGQGPEFLTYFQNEAQLEKSRLLSDRFSAERPKGSFSTLEIQRTEQGDSAMYLCASSLVTGETQYFGPGTRLLVL.

V is TRBV7-2 and J is TRBJ1-2, with unresolved D. Germline loops: CDR1 SGHTA, CDR2 FQGNSA. Trimming removed 1 base from V and 1 base from J, with 7 bases in between. The CDR3 is 14 residues long. The CDR3 coding sequence is TGTGCCAGCAGCTTAGACGGGGTTAACTATGGCTACACCTTC. It specifies CASSLDGVNYGYTF.

This clone was detected only a few times. This chain joins TRBV30 and TRBJ1-1; D is possibly TRBD1 (5 bases). Germline V lookup: CDR1 GTSNPN, CDR2 SVGIG (reference sequence). The V gene lost 2 bases and the J gene lost 8 bases, with 12 bases spanning the gap. CDR3 length: 12 amino acids. The CDR3 nucleotides read TGTGCCTGGAGTTCTCAGTGGGGCGAAGCTTTCTTT. This encodes CAWSSQWGEAFF.

This chain joins TRBV15 and TRBJ2-3; a possible D gene is TRBD2 (5 bases). The CDR3 has 15 residues. Germline assignment: CDR1 LNHNV and CDR2 YYDKDF (reference sequence). V was clipped by 1 base and J by 3 bases, with 11 bases between them. CDR3 nucleotides: TGTGCCACCAGCAGAGGGAGGCAGCCGACAGATACGCAGTATTTT. The encoded protein is CATSRGRQPTDTQYF.

This clone occurred once. The rearrangement joins TRBV5-6 to TRBJ1-2; tentative D call: TRBD1 (6 bases). Per germline, CDR1 SGHDT and CDR2 YYEEEE. Trimming took 0 bases from V and 8 from J, leaving 20 bases between them. The CDR3 length is 16 residues. CDR3 nucleotide sequence: TGTGCCAGCAGCTTGGAAACAGGGTCCCTCTCGGGGGGCTACACCTTC. It codes for CASSLETGSLSGGYTF.

This sequence joins TRBV5-1 and TRBJ2-1; the D gene is possibly TRBD1 (6 bases). The ends were cut back, 5 bases at V and 8 bases at J, with 11 bases in the middle. This CDR3 contains 12 residues. Germline loops: CDR1 SGHRS, CDR2 YFSETQ. The CDR3 nucleotides are TGCGCCAGCAGTAGGACAGCGCATGAGCAGTTCTTC. Its translation is CASSRTAHEQFF.

The V call is TRBV10-3, the J call TRBJ1-6; D is perhaps TRBD1 (5 bases). Germline values: CDR1 ENHRY, CDR2 SYGVKD. V was clipped by 10 bases and J by 6 bases, with 13 bases between them. The CDR3 spans 13 residues. The CDR3 DNA sequence: TGTGCCACACAGGCGGATTTTAATTCACCCCTCCACTTT. Protein sequence: CATQADFNSPLHF.

The CDR3 spells CAISEAGGRETQYF. The CDR3 bases are TGTGCCATCAGTGAGGCGGGGGGCCGGGAGACCCAGTACTTC. The V call is TRBV10-3, the J call TRBJ2-5; 8 bases align to TRBD2. The V gene's germline CDR1 is ENHRY and CDR2 SYGVKD. V shed 2 bases, J shed 5 bases, and the junction held 4 bases outside the gene matches. This CDR3 region has 14 residues.

The chain recombines TRBV7-6 with TRBJ2-2; 9 positions agree with TRBD1. Unmatched junction bases numbered 9, after V lost 4 bases and J lost 3 bases. The CDR3 is 17 residues long. Germline V lookup: CDR1 SGHVS, CDR2 FNYEAQ. The CDR3 loop reads CASSSPEGTGYTGELFF. In nucleotides, the CDR3 is TGTGCCAGCAGCTCCCCCGAGGGGACAGGGTACACCGGGGAGCTGTTTTTT.

The gene calls are TRBV28 and TRBJ2-2, with D possibly matching TRBD1 (6 bases). The CDR3 has 14 residues. In germline, CDR1 is MDHEN, CDR2 SYDVKM. Trimming stripped 1 base from V and 7 bases from J, with 10 bases between. The CDR3 DNA follows: TGTGCCAGCAGTTTATCAGGGGTGCTCGGGGAGCTGTTTTTT. This sequence encodes CASSLSGVLGELFF.

Only a few counts were recorded for this clone. The chain carries TRBV5-8 and TRBJ2-3; D is possibly TRBD2 (7 bases). V lost 3 bases and J 3 bases, leaving 14 bases between the germline ends. The CDR3 has 15 residues. Germline V gene data show CDR1 as SGHTS and CDR2 as YDEGEE. The CDR3 spells CASSSRGGVTDTQYF. The CDR3 DNA is TGTGCCAGCAGCTCGAGGGGGGGAGTGACAGATACGCAGTATTTT.

The CDR3 sequence is CASKGTEETQYF. The CDR3 nucleotides read TGTGCCAGCAAGGGGACAGAGGAGACCCAGTACTTC. The chain joins TRBV28 to TRBJ2-5; 7 bases match TRBD1. In germline, CDR1 is MDHEN, CDR2 SYDVKM. The CDR3 runs to 12 residues. The V and J ends lost 7 bases and 5 bases, in that order; junction bases with no gene match: 4.

The CDR3 is CASRAGTGSTEAFF. In nucleotides, the CDR3 is TGTGCCAGCAGAGCCGGGACAGGGTCAACTGAAGCTTTCTTT. The chain combines TRBV2 with TRBJ1-1, with TRBD1 matching 9 bases. Per the germline V gene, CDR1 is SNHLY and CDR2 is FYNNEI. The CDR3 is 14 amino acids. V dropped 6 bases and J dropped 5; count of bases not matched to a gene: 7.

This clone was observed a handful of times. V and J are TRBV5-1 and TRBJ2-2; 7 bases are shared with TRBD2. CDR1 SGHRS and CDR2 YFSETQ come from the germline V gene. V dropped 4 bases and J dropped 5; count of bases not matched to a gene: 8. The CDR3 totals 15 residues. CDR3 DNA: TGCGCCAGCAGCCCCGGGCCCGGGGGGACCGGGGAGCTGTTTTTT. It yields the protein CASSPGPGGTGELFF.

The CDR3 loop is CASSRGPLTEAFF. CDR3 bases: TGTGCCAGCAGCAGGGGGCCCTTAACTGAAGCTTTCTTT. The chain recombines TRBV11-3 with TRBJ1-1, with TRBD1 matching 7 bases. In germline, CDR1 is SGHNT, CDR2 YENEEA. Trimming at V came to 5 bases and at J to 5 bases, leaving 5 bases not matched to a gene. The CDR3 totals 13 residues.

The CDR3 DNA reads as TGTGCCAGCAGCCCAGGGCCCATTACTGGAAACACCATATATTTT. Translated: CASSPGPITGNTIYF. This chain connects TRBV28 to TRBJ1-3, with D perhaps matching TRBD1 (5 bases). From germline, CDR1 is MDHEN and CDR2 SYDVKM. The CDR3 spans 15 residues. V lost 6 bases and J 2 bases, leaving 14 bases between the germline ends.

This chain uses TRBV5-1 with TRBJ1-6; D might be TRBD1 (5 bases). Deletions cut 4 bases from V and 6 bases from J, with 14 bases between. Germline assignment: CDR1 SGHRS and CDR2 YFSETQ. The CDR3 spans 15 residues. CDR3 in amino acids: CASSPLDGGNSPLHF. The CDR3 DNA follows: TGCGCCAGCAGCCCCCTCGACGGGGGTAATTCACCCCTCCACTTT.